The text below deals with one T cell receptor beta chain. This specimen comes from a study of CD8+ T cells in alopecia areata. The CDR3 length is 15 residues. Trimming stripped 4 bases from V and 0 bases from J, with 10 bases between. Germline V gene lookup returns CDR1 SGHRS and CDR2 YFSETQ. The treatment is: oral pan-JAK inhibitor, 5-10 mg twice daily. Peripheral blood and lesional scalp punch biopsies were taken from alopecia areata patients. PBMCs yielded sorted CD4+ and CD8+ T cells. The sequencing template was cDNA reverse transcribed from extracted RNA. TCRdb keeps only in-frame clones here, not all; method: immunoSEQ multiplex PCR. The table lists about 120,000 clones, around 56% of them singletons.

The sample was CD4+ T cells sorted from blood, taken at week 4, from a patient treated with tofacitinib. This rearrangement joins TRBV5-1 to TRBJ2-2; D unclear. The TCR was taken from a human donor with alopecia areata. CDR3 amino acids: CASSADTSNTGELFF. In DNA, the CDR3 is TGCGCCAGCAGCGCCGACACTTCGAACACCGGGGAGCTGTTTTTT.